This T cell receptor (beta chain) was identified during a study of T cell repertoires in cytomegalovirus infection. Study-wide context: It can be stated that public TCR beta signatures indicated CMV infection as well as a matching HLA type.

This clonotype was seen at least ten times. TCRdb itself ran the reads through MiXCR, one entry per CDR3 protein. The data contain 150,000 to 200,000 distinct CDR3 sequences, under 15% of them seen just once; the ten biggest clones take up 27%. Sequences were obtained from PBMCs. This sequence originates from a human donor in good health (CMV status not recorded). Some clones in this sample may be carry-over from other donors' samples.

The CDR3 coding sequence is TGTGCCAGCAAAGAGGGAGGCGAGTACACTGAAGCTTTCTTT. This gives the protein CASKEGGEYTEAFF. V gene TRBV6-1 combines with J gene TRBJ1-1; D is ambiguous. Looked up from germline, CDR1 is MNHNS and CDR2 is SASEGT. With 7 bases removed from V and 3 bases from J, the gap between germline ends came to 15 bases. The CDR3 runs 14 residues.